Reported below is one T cell receptor beta chain. Its antigen is unknown. The PCR employed 60 Vbeta primers together with 13 Jbeta primers. Sequencing used immunoSEQ multiplex PCR; TCRdb keeps in-frame clones, though not all of them. The sample contains approximately 120,000 clones, 69% of which appear only once. The sample is drawn from a study of cytomegalovirus exposure and HLA in healthy donors. Across the whole study: Of approximately 400 genotyped donors, about 81% clustered with self-reported Caucasian donors. Findings of the study overall: HLA-A and HLA-B allele assignments for most subjects were reportedly predicted accurately using TCR beta sequences. Trimming of TCR beta V- and J-genes showed a link, identified in a later analysis, to a missense DCLRE1C variant.

The V gene's germline CDR1 is ENHRY and CDR2 SYGVKD. V gave up 3 bases and J gave up 2 bases, with 10 bases separating them. CDR3 size: 14 residues. The receptor's source is a woman in her seventies in good health and CMV-seropositive. J is TRBJ1-2 and V is TRBV10-3, with D possibly matching TRBD1 (5 bases). Material for sequencing was PBMCs. The CDR3 sequence is CAISEGVGNYGYTF. The CDR3 DNA is TGTGCCATCAGTGAAGGGGTGGGCAACTATGGCTACACCTTC.